Each of the 20 T cell receptor beta chains below was sequenced from the same sample in a study of response to subunit inactivated influenza vaccine (dated by TCRdb to 2017 to 2018). The protocol used for the library was RT-PCR. The sequencer listed for this sample is Illumina HiSeq 2500. TCRdb reprocessed the public reads (quality trimming at Q25 with fastp, clone calling with MiXCR) and kept in-frame beta chains. Rows with a matching CDR3 protein are joined into one entry that keeps the most common DNA and genes. This sample lists 500,000 to 550,000 distinct CDR3 sequences; approximately 7.2% were detected once. The leading ten clones occupy 10% to 15% of the sample. The sequencing here drew on PBMCs from blood, taken about 23 months after vaccination. All receptors derive from a man in his fifties or sixties who received an inactivated influenza vaccine. Donor details come from another sample of the same person, matched by shared clones.

This clonotype occurred many times. CDR3 loop: CASSLGLPGELFF. CDR3 coding DNA: TGTGCCAGCAGCTTAGGTCTACCCGGGGAGCTGTTTTTT. J is TRBJ2-2 and V is TRBV7-2; D gene uncertain. CDR1 and CDR2 (germline): SGHTA, FQGNSA. This CDR3 has 13 residues. Deletions cut 1 base from V and 6 bases from J, with 6 bases between. Looking up the rest from reference TRBV7-2 and TRBJ2-2 gives the full variable domain: GAGVSQSPSNKVTEKGKDVELRCDPISGHTALYWYRQSLGQGLEFLIYFQGNSAPDKSGLPSDRFSAERTGGSVSTLTIQRTQQEDSAVYLCASSLGLPGELFFGEGSRLTVL.

This clonotype was observed a handful of times. The chain employs TRBV29-1 and TRBJ1-4; the D is unclear. There are 12 residues in the CDR3. V shed 4 bases and J shed 6 bases, with 9 bases lying between them. CDR1 SQVTM and CDR2 ANQGSEA come from the germline V gene. For the CDR3, the DNA is TGCAGCGTTGGGGCGGCCCATGAAAAACTGTTTTTT. It yields the protein CSVGAAHEKLFF.

The gene calls are TRBV6-1 and TRBJ2-5; 7 nucleotides agree with TRBD2. This CDR3 is built from 16 residues. The V gene's germline CDR1 is MNHNS and CDR2 SASEGT. J gave up 1 base and V 6 bases, and 11 bases lay outside the gene matches. CDR3 DNA sequence: TGTGCCAGCAGAGGTCAGGGTAGCGGGCTCCAAGAGACCCAGTACTTC. Translated, it gives CASRGQGSGLQETQYF.

The CDR3 DNA is TGTGCCAGCAGCTTAGTAGGGGGTACTACTAGCGGAAGCTCCTACAATGAGCAGTTCTTC. Protein sequence: CASSLVGGTTSGSSYNEQFF. The chain joins TRBV11-1 to TRBJ2-1; 8 bases line up with TRBD2. The CDR3 spans 20 residues. The J segment lost 0 bases and the V segment lost 1 base, leaving 14 bases of the junction unmatched. The germline CDR1 and CDR2 sequences are SGHAT and FQDESV (reference sequence). Variable domain in full (rest from reference TRBV11-1 and TRBJ2-1): EAEVAQSPRYKITEKSQAVAFWCDPISGHATLYWYRQILGQGPELLVQFQDESVVDDSQLPKDRFSAERLKGVDSTLKIQPAELGDSAMYLCASSLVGGTTSGSSYNEQFFGPGTRLTVL.

This clonotype was detected a few times. J is TRBJ1-5 and V is TRBV7-2, with D possibly TRBD1 on 6 matching bases. The CDR3 is made up of 12 amino acids. Per the germline V gene, CDR1 is SGHTA and CDR2 is FQGNSA. With 1 base removed from V and 10 bases from J, the gap between germline ends came to 8 bases. The CDR3 spells CASSLETGPQHF. CDR3 bases: TGTGCCAGCAGCTTAGAGACAGGTCCCCAGCATTTT.

There are many counts of this clonotype. The chain carries TRBV6-5 and TRBJ2-5; D call uncertain. This CDR3 spans 14 amino acids. Germline V gives CDR1 MNHEY, CDR2 SVGAGI. The V end lost 0 bases, the J end lost 5 bases, and 10 bases lay between the germline ends. The CDR3 DNA follows: TGTGCCAGCAGTTACTCCAACCCGATGGAGACCCAGTACTTC. Translating gives CASSYSNPMETQYF.

CDR3 coding DNA: TGCGCCAGCAGCTTTCTTCCAGGGGATGAGTGGTGGAATACGCAGTATTTT. Translation: CASSFLPGDEWWNTQYF. The chain combines TRBV5-1 with TRBJ2-3; D perhaps matches TRBD1 (6 bases). Germline values: CDR1 SGHRS, CDR2 YFSETQ. The CDR3 loop spans 17 amino acids. The V gene lost 2 bases and the J gene lost 7 bases, with 23 bases spanning the gap.

The chain employs TRBV7-9 and TRBJ2-3; TRBD2 agrees at 9 bases. Germline CDR1 reads SEHNR; CDR2 reads FQNEAQ (reference sequence). CDR3 length equals 16 residues. The V segment lost 4 bases and the J segment 3 bases; nucleotides outside the gene matches: 8. The CDR3 here is CASSYTPGLATDTQYF. The CDR3 DNA follows: TGTGCCAGCAGCTACACACCGGGACTAGCTACAGATACGCAGTATTTT. Filled out from reference TRBV7-9 and TRBJ2-3, the complete variable domain reads DTGVSQNPRHKITKRGQNVTFRCDPISEHNRLYWYRQTLGQGPEFLTYFQNEAQLEKSRLLSDRFSAERPKGSFSTLEIQRTEQGDSAMYLCASSYTPGLATDTQYFGPGTRLTVL.

This chain joins TRBV7-2 and TRBJ2-5; D might be TRBD1 or TRBD2, each matching 5 bases. This CDR3 is built from 15 residues. The V and J ends lost 5 bases and 11 bases respectively, with 24 bases between them. In germline, CDR1 is SGHTA, CDR2 FQGNSA. In nucleotides, the CDR3 is TGTGCCAGCAGCCGCACGGGACCGCGGGTGTTGGGTCAGTACTTC. This sequence encodes CASSRTGPRVLGQYF.

V usage is TRBV4-3 and J usage is TRBJ2-3, with D possibly being TRBD2 (7 bases). Germline CDR1 and CDR2: LGHNA and YSLEER. There are 17 residues in the CDR3. V dropped 0 bases and J dropped 3 bases, with 16 bases sitting between them. The DNA for the CDR3 is TGCGCCAGCAGCCAAGACTTCGGCGGGGGCCGGACAGATACGCAGTATTTT. Amino acids: CASSQDFGGGRTDTQYF.

This clonotype was counted a few times. This chain connects TRBV7-9 to TRBJ2-5, with 8 bases identical to TRBD2. Unmatched junction bases numbered 10, after V lost 3 bases and J lost 1 base. The CDR3 is 17 residues long. Germline CDR1 is SEHNR and CDR2 is FQNEAQ (reference sequence). CDR3 sequence: CASSFLVAGSPQETQYF. The DNA of the CDR3 is TGTGCCAGCAGCTTTCTAGTAGCGGGGAGTCCCCAAGAGACCCAGTACTTC.

This clonotype was picked up a small number of times. This rearrangement joins TRBV10-3 to TRBJ2-7; TRBD1 is a possible D gene (6 bases). CDR3 size: 14 residues. CDR1 is ENHRY and CDR2 is SYGVKD in the germline V gene. The V end was cut by 3 bases, the J end by 2 bases, with 11 bases between. CDR3 nucleotide sequence: TGTGCCATCAGTGAATGGCAGGGGACCTACGAGCAGTACTTC. Translation: CAISEWQGTYEQYF.

This sequence joins TRBV6-1 and TRBJ2-3; possible D gene TRBD1, 5 bases. Germline assignment: CDR1 MNHNS and CDR2 SASEGT. The CDR3 covers 14 residues. The V and J ends lost 7 bases and 3 bases respectively, with 14 bases between them. CDR3 nucleotide sequence: TGTGCCAGCACCGAATCAGGGCGAACAGATACGCAGTATTTT. Its protein product is CASTESGRTDTQYF.

This clonotype showed up many times. The rearrangement links TRBV6-1 to TRBJ2-3; tentatively, D is TRBD2 (5 bases). CDR1 is MNHNS, CDR2 SASEGT, per germline. The V end lost 7 bases, the J end lost 1 base, and 21 bases lay between the germline ends. This CDR3 is built from 17 residues. CDR3 sequence reads: CASKASRRRGGTDTQYF. CDR3 nucleotide sequence: TGTGCCAGCAAGGCTAGCAGAAGGCGTGGGGGCACAGATACGCAGTATTTT.

The table lists this clonotype with many counts. The chain couples TRBV18 to TRBJ2-1; tentatively, D is TRBD1 (7 bases). The CDR3 runs to 16 residues. The germline CDR1 and CDR2 sequences are KGHSH and LQKENI. The V and J ends lost 2 bases and 5 bases respectively, with 16 bases between them. CDR3 in DNA: TGTGCCAGCTCACCAAGGCGGGACAGCCTAAACAATGAGCAGTTCTTC. Translation gives CASSPRRDSLNNEQFF.

This clonotype has just a few counts. The V call is TRBV6-1, the J call TRBJ1-2, with 8 bases matching TRBD1. Germline trimming cut 6 bases from V and 8 bases from J; bases unmatched to any gene: 11. From germline, CDR1 is MNHNS and CDR2 SASEGT. The CDR3 contains 14 residues. CDR3 in amino acids: CASSLHRTGTGYTF. CDR3 DNA: TGTGCCAGCAGCCTACACCGGACAGGGACCGGCTACACCTTC.

There are a few counts of this clonotype. The genes are TRBV20-1 and TRBJ2-4; 12 bases line up with TRBD2. The CDR3 is 18 amino acids. Looked up from germline, CDR1 is DFQATT and CDR2 is SNEGSKA (reference sequence). J was trimmed by 3 bases and V by 6 bases; bases with no gene match: 15. In DNA form, the CDR3 reads TGCAGTGCGACCCGTCTAGCGGGAGGGCCTGATGGCAAAAACATTCAGTACTTC. Its translation: CSATRLAGGPDGKNIQYF.

A few counts support this clonotype. This chain joins TRBV19 and TRBJ2-4; D uncertain. The length of the CDR3 is 14 residues. V shed 5 bases and J shed 0 bases, with 8 bases lying between them. CDR1 and CDR2 (germline): LNHDA, SQIVND (reference sequence). For the CDR3, the DNA is TGTGCCAGTAGTTCCAGCGTAGCCAAAAACATTCAGTACTTC. Its protein product is CASSSSVAKNIQYF.

This clonotype was picked up a small number of times. The V call is TRBV18, the J call TRBJ1-6, with TRBD1 matching 11 bases. Germline trimming cut 5 bases from V and 8 bases from J; bases unmatched to any gene: 2. The V gene's germline CDR1 is KGHSH and CDR2 LQKENI. CDR3 size: 14 residues. CDR3 in amino acids: CASSAGQGDSPLHF. In DNA form, the CDR3 reads TGTGCCAGCTCAGCGGGACAGGGGGATTCACCCCTCCACTTT.

The rearrangement links TRBV10-3 to TRBJ1-4; TRBD1 aligns across 7 bases. The CDR3 spans 13 residues. Losses at the gene ends were 6 bases for V and 8 bases for J; bases not matched to a gene: 6. Germline CDR1 ENHRY, CDR2 SYGVKD. This CDR3 is CAISPQGREKLFF. The CDR3 DNA follows: TGTGCCATCAGCCCACAGGGGCGAGAAAAACTGTTTTTT.